This TCR beta chain is from a study of regulatory T cells in long-lasting Graves disease. The overall study: It was over 5 years of antithyroid drugs, with positive TSH receptor antibodies, that meant persistent Graves' disease.

In building TCR beta libraries, iRepertoire HTBI primers were used together with Arm-PCR of CDR3 regions. In the original workflow: Identified across the samples were some 67 TRBV segments and 14 TRBJ segments. Using its own MiXCR run on the multiplex PCR reads, TCRdb lists one record per CDR3 protein. TCRdb's processing, not the study's, gives the V and J calls here. The data contain 500,000 to 800,000 distinct CDR3 sequences, 25% to 30% of them singletons. Study-level findings and limits: Favoring TRBV28, TRBJ1-2 and TRBJ2-5 was a feature seen in persistent disease.

The time point was: persistent/refractory GD, antithyroid drugs over 5 years with positive TRAb. PBMC-derived RNA was used for the TCR library. This clonotype was found many times. The antigen is undetermined. This CDR3 spans 14 amino acids. Germline V gene lookup returns CDR1 SNHLY and CDR2 FYNNEI. Trimming removed 2 bases at V and 7 bases at J, with 14 bases between. The V gene is TRBV2, the J gene TRBJ1-2; D may be TRBD1 (5 bases). This TCR was sampled from a female donor with Graves disease. The material sequenced was peripheral blood mononuclear cells (PBMCs), taken when the disease was refractory, from a patient treated with antithyroid drugs. Here the CDR3 DNA reads TGTGCCAGCAGTGAAATCCCGTCAGGGCCTGGCTACACCTTC. Translated: CASSEIPSGPGYTF. The full variable domain, with the rest looked up from reference TRBV2 and TRBJ1-2, is EPEVTQTPSHQVTQMGQEVILRCVPISNHLYFYWYRQILGQKVEFLVSFYNNEISEKSEIFDDQFSVERPDGSNFTLKIRSTKLEDSAMYFCASSEIPSGPGYTFGSGTRLTVV.